This TCR beta chain derives from a study of metastatic and nonmetastatic thyroid tumors. The CDR3 extends over 19 amino acids. Germline loops: CDR1 KGHDR, CDR2 SFDVKD. Unmatched junction bases numbered 12, after V lost 0 bases and J lost 1 base. Through MiXCR, TCRdb re-clonotyped the PCR reads. Of around 38,000 clones listed, around 26% were seen once; the top ten hold around 9.6%. No patient had received any treatment before thyroid surgery. The sequence was obtained from a female donor with papillary thyroid cancer or a benign thyroid nodule (not recorded which). Some clones in this sample may be carry-over from other donors' samples. Sequencing was done on a sample of blood. The chain couples TRBV24-1 to TRBJ1-1; 8 positions match TRBD1. The CDR3 loop reads CATSDLKRVTGVTNTEAFF. The CDR3 DNA is TGTGCCACCAGTGATTTGAAAAGAGTGACAGGGGTTACGAACACTGAAGCTTTCTTT.